The sequence of this TCR beta chain was determined in a study of T cell changes during pregnancy in multiple sclerosis. Assay: immunoSEQ multiplex PCR; the TCRdb copy retains only in-frame clones and omits some. Found here are 33,000 or so clones, roughly 89% of them singletons; the top ten hold about 3.9%. V dropped 4 bases and J dropped 3 bases, with 19 bases sitting between them. Per germline, CDR1 SGHTS and CDR2 YDEGEE. This CDR3 has 16 amino acids. Here the sequenced sample was CD8+ T cells from peripheral blood mononuclear cells, taken in the second trimester of pregnancy. This TCR was sampled from a female donor in good health, enrolled as a control in a pregnancy study. V usage is TRBV5-8 and J usage is TRBJ1-1; D is perhaps TRBD1 (6 bases). CDR3 residues: CASSPGTVTGDTEAFF. CDR3 DNA: TGTGCCAGCAGCCCGGGGACGGTGACAGGAGACACTGAAGCTTTCTTT.